This TCR beta chain was identified in a study of shared clonotypes between healthy human individuals. Overall study findings and caveats: Larger estimated richness was generally seen in naive subsets than in memory subsets. Non-shared clonotypes had lower generation probabilities than clonotypes shared by all four sorted-subset donors.

Concerning this clone: What it binds is not known.

Cells designated naive CD8 were CD45RO-negative and were positively selected for CCR7, with terminally differentiated effector memory CD45RA+ cells excluded. Germline loops: CDR1 MNHNS, CDR2 SASEGT. Deletions cut 6 bases from V and 1 base from J, with 10 bases between. The CDR3 is 14 amino acids. Original processing methods: Junction-only sequences without quality scores were provided by ImmunoSEQ, so filtering was different. The table came from immunoSEQ multiplex PCR; TCRdb's copy has only in-frame clones and leaves some out. V and J calls and clone size are copied from that table; D and trimming were computed from the DNA. The table lists roughly 2.1 million clones, 85% to 95% of them singletons.

The sequenced material came from naive CD8+ T cells from PBMCs. The J gene is TRBJ2-1, the V gene TRBV6-1; D call uncertain. The TCR was taken from a man aged 18-30 years in good health. Some clones in this sample may be carry-over from other donors' samples. In DNA, the CDR3 is TGTGCCAGCAGCGCGATAGGGTCCTACAATGAGCAGTTCTTC. This encodes CASSAIGSYNEQFF.